This TCR beta chain originates from a study of blood T cell repertoires in COVID-19. Germline CDR1 is SGHVS and CDR2 is FQNEAQ. CDR3 size: 22 residues. With 5 bases removed from V and 6 bases from J, the gap between germline ends came to 35 bases. Measured with immunoSEQ multiplex PCR; TCRdb has only the in-frame clones, and not every one. In the table there are 70,000 to 90,000 clones, roughly three quarters of which are singletons. V gene TRBV7-8 combines with J gene TRBJ1-6, with D maybe TRBD1 (6 bases). This TCR came from a human donor in a cohort sampled during active COVID-19. Sequences were obtained from peripheral blood. This CDR3 reads CASSRYRGVDRRAHSINSPLHF. For the CDR3, the DNA is TGTGCCAGCAGCCGATACCGAGGCGTAGACAGGCGAGCTCATTCCATTAATTCACCCCTCCACTTT.